This TCR beta chain came from a study of regulatory dendritic cells for organ transplantation. Across the whole study: Regulatory dendritic cells were monocyte-derived, receiving vitamin D3 on days 0 and 4 and IL-10 on day 4.

Some clones are missing from TCRdb's copy, which holds only in-frame ones; the method was immunoSEQ multiplex PCR. The sample comprises 9,500 to 15,000 clones, approximately 79% of which are singletons, and 1.1% rests with the top ten. CFSE-labeled sorted T cells met regulatory or mature dendritic cells for four to five days. CDR3 size: 15 residues. Germline CDR1 reads SQVTM; CDR2 reads ANQGSEA. The ends were cut back, 6 bases at V and 2 bases at J, with 19 bases in the middle. Study conclusions and caveats: Of resting T cell subsets, memory CD8+ had the most alloreactive clonotypes.

In regard to this clone: Its antigen is undetermined.

The sequence came from a human donor in good health. Sequencing was done on a sample of naive CD8+ T cells from blood cultured with regulatory dendritic cells. Subset specified: CD45RA+ naive T cells. The rearrangement uses TRBV29-1 and TRBJ2-5; D perhaps matches TRBD1 (6 bases). CDR3 amino acids: CSVIQSLDRQETQYF. The CDR3 DNA sequence: TGCAGCGTCATACAAAGCCTCGACAGGCAAGAGACCCAGTACTTC.